This T cell receptor (beta chain) was recovered during a study of PD-L1 blockade in urothelial cancer. About the research overall: From about 2014, patients received atezolizumab, given as 1,200 mg intravenously every 3 weeks. Prior exposure to chemotherapy in patients amounted to 0 to 3 regimens received. It was at 3 weeks (second dose) and 6 weeks after treatment start that blood was analyzed.

Germline V gene data show CDR1 as SGHVS and CDR2 as FQNEAQ. The CDR3 length is 15 residues. V shed 2 bases and J shed 3 bases, with 14 bases lying between them. Only in-frame clones appear in the TCRdb table, and some are missing; sequencing was by immunoSEQ multiplex PCR. The table lists 70,000 or so clones, about nine tenths of them singletons, with roughly 4.7% in the top ten. Turning to this clone: Its cognate antigen is unknown.

Study-level results: Tumor-associated TCR clones expanded more in blood at 3 weeks in patients with durable benefit.

As for time point: pretreatment peripheral blood. The chain couples TRBV7-8 to TRBJ2-7; D unresolved. The clonotype was recovered from a man aged 65 to 85 with urothelial cancer. Sequenced material: PBMCs, taken around atezolizumab (anti-PD-L1) treatment. The CDR3 nucleotides read TGTGCCAGCAGCTTAAGAGGATTCGTCGGCTACGAGCAGTACTTC. As protein: CASSLRGFVGYEQYF.